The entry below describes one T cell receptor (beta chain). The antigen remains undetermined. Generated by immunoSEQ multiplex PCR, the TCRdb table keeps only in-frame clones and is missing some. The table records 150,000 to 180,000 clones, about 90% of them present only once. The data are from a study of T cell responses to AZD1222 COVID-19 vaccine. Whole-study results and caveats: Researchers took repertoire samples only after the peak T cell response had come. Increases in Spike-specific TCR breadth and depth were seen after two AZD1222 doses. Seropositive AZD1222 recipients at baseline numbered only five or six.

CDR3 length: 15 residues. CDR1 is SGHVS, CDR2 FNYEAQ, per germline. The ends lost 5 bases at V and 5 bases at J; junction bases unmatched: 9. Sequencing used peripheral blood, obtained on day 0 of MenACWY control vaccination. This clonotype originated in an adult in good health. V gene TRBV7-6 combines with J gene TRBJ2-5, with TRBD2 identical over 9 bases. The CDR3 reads CASSASGRPPETQYF. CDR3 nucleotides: TGTGCCAGCAGCGCAAGCGGGAGGCCCCCGGAGACCCAGTACTTC.